These 10 T cell receptor beta chains originate from one sample sequenced in a study of regulatory T cells in long-lasting Graves disease. TCR beta libraries were built with iRepertoire HTBI primers and Arm-PCR of CDR3 regions. TCRdb fed the multiplex PCR reads into MiXCR, producing one record per CDR3 protein. Of about 290,000 distinct CDR3 sequences listed, 22% were seen once; the top ten hold 45% to 70%. This sample's time point: persistent/refractory GD, antithyroid drugs over 5 years with positive TRAb. Making the TCR library involved RNA that had been extracted from PBMCs. The specimen comprised peripheral blood mononuclear cells (PBMCs), sampled when the disease was refractory, from a patient treated with antithyroid drugs. The receptors derive from a female donor with Graves disease.

This clonotype occurred a few times. V usage is TRBV6-5 and J usage is TRBJ1-4; a possible D gene is TRBD1 (6 bases). The germline V and J ends were trimmed by 0 bases and 6 bases, with 11 bases remaining between them. Germline V gene data show CDR1 as MNHEY and CDR2 as SVGAGI. The CDR3 has 15 amino acids. The CDR3 reads CASSYSGGADEKLFF. In nucleotides, the CDR3 is TGTGCCAGCAGTTACTCCGGGGGCGCTGATGAAAAACTGTTTTTT.

The table lists this clonotype with a few counts. CDR3 in DNA: TGTGCCAGCAGCACGCGGGACGTATTCTACGAGCAGTACTTC. It translates to CASSTRDVFYEQYF. V gene TRBV7-8 combines with J gene TRBJ2-7; D possibly corresponds to TRBD2 (6 bases). Trimming took off 5 bases at V and 3 bases at J, with 14 bases between the two ends. Germline loops: CDR1 SGHVS, CDR2 FQNEAQ. The CDR3 contains 14 residues.

The gene calls are TRBV5-1 and TRBJ2-7; perhaps TRBD1 as D (5 bases). This CDR3 comprises 15 residues. Trimming took 0 bases from V and 7 from J, leaving 17 bases between them. CDR1 SGHRS and CDR2 YFSETQ come from the germline V gene. The DNA of the CDR3 is TGCGCCAGCAGCTTGGCCAGTACAGGCCCTAGGGAGCAGTACTTC. It translates to CASSLASTGPREQYF. Supplemented by reference TRBV5-1 and TRBJ2-7, the full variable domain reads KAGVTQTPRYLIKTRGQQVTLSCSPISGHRSVSWYQQTPGQGLQFLFEYFSETQRNKGNFPGRFSGRQFSNSRSEMNVSTLELGDSALYLCASSLASTGPREQYFGPGTRLTVT.

In this sample, this clonotype turned up many times. The chain joins TRBV28 to TRBJ1-5; D is unclear. The CDR3 loop spans 14 amino acids. Germline V gene sequence: CDR1 MDHEN, CDR2 SYDVKM. Deletions cut 5 bases from V and 0 bases from J, with 8 bases between. The CDR3 DNA reads as TGTGCCAGCAGTCCCTCCGATAGCAATCAGCCCCAGCATTTT. Translated: CASSPSDSNQPQHF.

The J gene is TRBJ2-7, the V gene TRBV12-3 or TRBV12-4; TRBD1 matches 9 bases. The CDR3 extends over 13 amino acids. V was clipped by 6 bases and J by 5 bases; unmatched bases: 5. In DNA, the CDR3 is TGTGCCAGCAGAGCCGGGACAGGGCACGAGCAGTACTTC. This codes for CASRAGTGHEQYF.

This chain joins TRBV7-2 and TRBJ1-1; TRBD1 matches at 10 bases. The CDR3 has 15 amino acids. Trimming took 3 bases from V and 3 from J; bases not matched to a gene: 4. Germline lookup yields CDR1 SGHTA and CDR2 FQGNSA. The CDR3 DNA follows: TGTGCCAGCAGCTTCGGACAGGGGGTGTACACTGAAGCTTTCTTT. Protein product: CASSFGQGVYTEAFF.

Details on this clonotype: Just one base apart from a much larger clone, this may be a read error. The chain uses TRBV28 and TRBJ1-2; possible D gene TRBD1, 5 bases. This CDR3 has 15 amino acids. Germline V gene lookup returns CDR1 MDHEN and CDR2 SYDVKM. The CDR3 reads CASSPGRRDAYGYAF. The CDR3 DNA reads as TGTGCCAGCAGTCCCGGCCGCAGGGACGCCTATGGCTACGCCTTC.

This clonotype has only a few counts. This chain links TRBV12-3 or TRBV12-4 with TRBJ2-2; 9 bases are shared with TRBD2. The CDR3 spans 16 residues. V lost 7 bases, J lost 7 bases, and 13 bases stayed unmatched. The CDR3 DNA follows: TGTGCCAGCACTGTTAGCGGGAGCGTGGTTGTCGGGGAGCTGTTTTTT. It encodes CASTVSGSVVVGELFF.

The rearrangement joins TRBV11-2 to TRBJ2-3; D is undetermined. In germline, CDR1 is SGHAT, CDR2 FQNNGV. The CDR3 runs to 15 residues. V lost 1 base and J lost 7, with 15 bases in between. The CDR3: CASSLGPGMTNTQYF. DNA for the CDR3: TGTGCCAGCAGCTTAGGTCCAGGAATGACGAATACGCAGTATTTT.

The rearrangement links TRBV20-1 to TRBJ2-7; 8 bases are a match to TRBD1. The CDR3 has 16 residues. Looked up from germline, CDR1 is DFQATT and CDR2 is SNEGSKA (reference sequence). V trimming: 6 bases; J trimming: 5 bases; junction bases outside the gene matches: 18. This chain's CDR3 is CSASPPETGEIHEQYF. The CDR3 DNA is TGCAGTGCCTCACCCCCTGAGACAGGGGAAATCCACGAGCAGTACTTC.